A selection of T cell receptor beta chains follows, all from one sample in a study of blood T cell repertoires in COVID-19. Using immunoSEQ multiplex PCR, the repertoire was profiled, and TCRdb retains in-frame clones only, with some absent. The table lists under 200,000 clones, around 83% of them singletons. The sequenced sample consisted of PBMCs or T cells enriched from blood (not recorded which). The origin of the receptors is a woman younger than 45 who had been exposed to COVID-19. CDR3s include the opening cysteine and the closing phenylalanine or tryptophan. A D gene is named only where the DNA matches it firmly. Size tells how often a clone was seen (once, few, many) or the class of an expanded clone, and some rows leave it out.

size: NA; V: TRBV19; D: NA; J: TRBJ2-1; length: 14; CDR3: CASSLDSSRNEQFF; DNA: TGTGCCAGTAGCTTAGACTCTTCTCGGAATGAGCAGTTCTTC
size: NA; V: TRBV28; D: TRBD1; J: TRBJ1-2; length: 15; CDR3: CASSFLDRGLAGYTF; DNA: TGTGCCAGCAGTTTCCTGGACAGGGGGCTCGCAGGCTACACCTTC
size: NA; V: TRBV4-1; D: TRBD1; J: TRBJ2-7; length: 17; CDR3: CASSQVLTGGVSYEQYF; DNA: TGCGCCAGCAGCCAAGTACTCACAGGGGGAGTAAGCTACGAGCAGTACTTC
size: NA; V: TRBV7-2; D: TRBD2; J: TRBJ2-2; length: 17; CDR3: CASSLRSGGTNTGELFF; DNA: TGTGCCAGCAGCTTACGTAGCGGGGGGACGAACACCGGGGAGCTGTTTTTT
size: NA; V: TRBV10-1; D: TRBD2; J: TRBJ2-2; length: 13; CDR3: CASSKRGAGELFF; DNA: TGCGCCAGCAGTAAGCGGGGGGCCGGGGAGCTGTTTTTT
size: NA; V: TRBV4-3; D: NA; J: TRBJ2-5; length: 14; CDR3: CASSPMTNQETQYF; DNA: TGCGCCAGCAGCCCTATGACTAACCAAGAGACCCAGTACTTC
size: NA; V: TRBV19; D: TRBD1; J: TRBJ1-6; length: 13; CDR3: CASSSSDRGPLHF; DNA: TGTGCCAGTAGTAGCTCAGACAGGGGGCCCCTCCACTTT
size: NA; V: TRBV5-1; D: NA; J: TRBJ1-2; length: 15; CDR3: CASSLDGGSNYGYTF; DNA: TGCGCCAGCAGCTTGGACGGGGGTTCTAACTATGGCTACACCTTC
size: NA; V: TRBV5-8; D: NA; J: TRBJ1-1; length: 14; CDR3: CASSSDPGNTEAFF; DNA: TGTGCCAGCAGCTCTGACCCAGGGAACACTGAAGCTTTCTTT
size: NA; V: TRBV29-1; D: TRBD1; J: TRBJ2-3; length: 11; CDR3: CKGARADTQYF; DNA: TGCAAGGGGGCGAGGGCAGATACGCAGTATTTT
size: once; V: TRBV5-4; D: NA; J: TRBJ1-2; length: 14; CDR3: CASSPRGVSGGYTF; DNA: TGTGCCAGCAGCCCCCGGGGGGTATCGGGTGGCTACACCTTC
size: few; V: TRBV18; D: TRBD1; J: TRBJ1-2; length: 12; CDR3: CASSEDRDGYTF; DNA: TGTGCCAGCTCAGAGGACAGGGATGGCTACACCTTC
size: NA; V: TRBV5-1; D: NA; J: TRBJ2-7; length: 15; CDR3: CASSSGEGRGYEQYF; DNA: TGCGCCAGCAGCTCAGGGGAAGGCCGGGGCTACGAGCAGTACTTC
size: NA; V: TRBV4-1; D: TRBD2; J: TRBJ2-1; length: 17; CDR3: CASSPVGLAASYNEQFF; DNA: TGCGCCAGCAGCCCCGTTGGACTAGCGGCGTCCTACAATGAGCAGTTCTTC
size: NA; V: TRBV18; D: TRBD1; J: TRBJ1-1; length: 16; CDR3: CASSRERTGENTEAFF; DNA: TGTGCCAGCTCACGAGAAAGGACAGGGGAGAACACTGAAGCTTTCTTT
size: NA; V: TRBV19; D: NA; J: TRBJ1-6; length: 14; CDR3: CASSQDSRVSPLHF; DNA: TGTGCCAGTAGTCAGGACAGTAGAGTTTCACCCCTCCACTTT
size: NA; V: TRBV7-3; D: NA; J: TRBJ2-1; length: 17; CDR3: CASSPKGLFGSYNEQFF; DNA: TGTGCCAGCAGCCCCAAGGGACTCTTTGGCTCCTACAATGAGCAGTTCTTC
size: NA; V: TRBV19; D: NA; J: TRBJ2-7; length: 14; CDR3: CASSFPGVSYEQYF; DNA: TGTGCCAGTAGTTTCCCGGGGGTCTCCTACGAGCAGTACTTC
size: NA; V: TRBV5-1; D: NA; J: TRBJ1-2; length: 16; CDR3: CASSWGGTVANYGYTF; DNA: TGCGCCAGCAGCTGGGGAGGGACGGTAGCTAACTATGGCTACACCTTC
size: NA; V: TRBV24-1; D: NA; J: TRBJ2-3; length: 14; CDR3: CATSEKGGTDTQYF; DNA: TGTGCCACCAGTGAGAAAGGGGGTACAGATACGCAGTATTTT
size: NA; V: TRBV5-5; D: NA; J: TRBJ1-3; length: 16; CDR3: CASSAPGHFAGNTIYF; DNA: TGTGCCAGCAGCGCCCCGGGACACTTCGCTGGAAACACCATATATTTT
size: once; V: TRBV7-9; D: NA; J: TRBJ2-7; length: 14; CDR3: CASSSSYSGYEQYF; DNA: TGTGCCAGCAGCTCGTCCTATAGCGGTTACGAGCAGTACTTC
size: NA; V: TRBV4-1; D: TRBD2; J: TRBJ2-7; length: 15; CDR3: CASSLGLAATYEQYF; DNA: TGCGCCAGCAGCCTGGGACTAGCGGCCACCTACGAGCAGTACTTC
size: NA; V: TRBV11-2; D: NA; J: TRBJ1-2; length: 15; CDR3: CASSLGNRANYGYTF; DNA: TGTGCCAGCAGCTTAGGGAACAGGGCTAACTATGGCTACACCTTC
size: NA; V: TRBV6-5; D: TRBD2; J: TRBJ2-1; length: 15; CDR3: CASSPGLAGTNEQFF; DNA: TGTGCCAGCAGCCCGGGACTAGCGGGGACCAATGAGCAGTTCTTC
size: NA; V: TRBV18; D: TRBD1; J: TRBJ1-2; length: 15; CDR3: CASSPPPQGSGGYTF; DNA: TGTGCCAGCTCACCACCCCCACAGGGGTCGGGTGGCTACACCTTC
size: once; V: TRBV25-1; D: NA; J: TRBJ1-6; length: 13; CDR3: CASSVGGNSPLHF; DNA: TGTGCCAGCAGTGTGGGGGGGAATTCACCCCTCCACTTT
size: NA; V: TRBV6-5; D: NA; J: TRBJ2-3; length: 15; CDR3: CASSLQGLNTDTQYF; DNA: TGTGCCAGCAGTCTACAGGGATTAAACACAGATACGCAGTATTTT
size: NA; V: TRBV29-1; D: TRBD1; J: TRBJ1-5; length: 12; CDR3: CSGDRINQPQHF; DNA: TGCAGCGGGGACAGGATCAATCAGCCCCAGCATTTT
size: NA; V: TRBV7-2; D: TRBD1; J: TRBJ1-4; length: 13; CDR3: CASVAGGNEKLFF; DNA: TGTGCCAGCGTAGCAGGGGGAAATGAAAAACTGTTTTTT
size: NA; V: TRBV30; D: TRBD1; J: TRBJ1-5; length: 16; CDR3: CAWTRSGTGSNQPQHF; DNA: TGTGCCTGGACCAGGTCCGGGACAGGGAGCAATCAGCCCCAGCATTTT
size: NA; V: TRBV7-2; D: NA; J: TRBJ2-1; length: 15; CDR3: CASSPNRGNWGGQFF; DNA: TGTGCCAGCAGCCCAAATCGGGGGAACTGGGGCGGGCAGTTCTTC
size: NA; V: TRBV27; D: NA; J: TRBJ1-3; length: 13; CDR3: CASSLTAGNTIYF; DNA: TGTGCCAGCAGTTTAACAGCTGGAAACACCATATATTTT
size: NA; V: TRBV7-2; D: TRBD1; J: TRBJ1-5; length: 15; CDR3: CASSSGQGSGQPQHF; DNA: TGTGCCAGCAGCTCGGGACAGGGATCGGGTCAGCCCCAGCATTTT
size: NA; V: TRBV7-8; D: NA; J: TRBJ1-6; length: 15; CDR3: CASVTGQAFFSALHF; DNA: TGTGCCAGTGTAACAGGGCAAGCGTTCTTTTCGGCCCTCCACTTT
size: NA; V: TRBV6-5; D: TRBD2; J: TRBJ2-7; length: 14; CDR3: CASSTSGDTYEQYF; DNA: TGTGCCAGCAGTACTAGCGGCGATACCTACGAGCAGTACTTC
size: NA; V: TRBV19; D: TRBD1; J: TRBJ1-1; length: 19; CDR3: CASRLFSSRDRAFNTEAFF; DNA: TGTGCCAGTAGACTCTTCTCCTCCCGGGACAGGGCCTTCAACACTGAAGCTTTCTTT
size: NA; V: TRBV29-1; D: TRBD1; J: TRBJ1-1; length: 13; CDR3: CSADRGGDTEAFF; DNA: TGCAGCGCCGACAGGGGAGGGGACACTGAAGCTTTCTTT
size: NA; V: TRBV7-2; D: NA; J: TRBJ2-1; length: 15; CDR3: CASSRTSSSYNEQFF; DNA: TGTGCCAGCAGCCGGACTTCTAGCTCCTACAATGAGCAGTTCTTC
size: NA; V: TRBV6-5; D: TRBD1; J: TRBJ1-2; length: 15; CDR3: CASSPYSTGGHGYTF; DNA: TGTGCCAGCAGCCCATATTCGACAGGGGGCCATGGCTACACCTTC
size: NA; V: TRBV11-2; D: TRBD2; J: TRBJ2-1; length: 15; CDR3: CASSLLAGAYNEQFF; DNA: TGTGCCAGCAGCTTATTGGCGGGGGCCTACAATGAGCAGTTCTTC
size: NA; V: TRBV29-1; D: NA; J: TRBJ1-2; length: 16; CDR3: CSVLPGGGYGLYGYTF; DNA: TGCAGCGTTCTCCCGGGGGGGGGCTACGGCCTTTATGGCTACACCTTC
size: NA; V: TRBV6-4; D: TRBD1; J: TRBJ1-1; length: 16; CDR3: CASSPGTGEWNTEAFF; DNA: TGTGCCAGCAGCCCCGGGACAGGGGAATGGAACACTGAAGCTTTCTTT
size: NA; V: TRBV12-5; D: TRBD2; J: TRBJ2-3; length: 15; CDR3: CASGLDEGRADTQYF; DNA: TGTGCTAGTGGTTTAGACGAGGGGAGGGCAGATACGCAGTATTTT
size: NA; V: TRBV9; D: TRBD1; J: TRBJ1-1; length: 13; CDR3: CASSGQGAGEAFF; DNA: TGTGCCAGCAGCGGACAGGGGGCTGGTGAAGCTTTCTTT
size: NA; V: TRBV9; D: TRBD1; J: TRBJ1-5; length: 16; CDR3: CASSPGQGGLGQPQHF; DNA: TGTGCCAGCAGCCCCGGACAGGGAGGCTTGGGTCAGCCCCAGCATTTT
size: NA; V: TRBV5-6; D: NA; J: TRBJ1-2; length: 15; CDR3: CASSLPSGGLSGYTF; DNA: TGTGCCAGCAGCTTGCCCTCGGGAGGGCTCTCCGGCTACACCTTC
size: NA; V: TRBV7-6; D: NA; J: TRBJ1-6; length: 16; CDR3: CASSLRGGIVFSPLHF; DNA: TGTGCCAGCAGCTTAAGGGGGGGCATCGTTTTTTCACCCCTCCACTTT
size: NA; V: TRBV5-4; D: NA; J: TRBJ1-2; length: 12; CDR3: CASSLGQGGYTF; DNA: TGTGCCAGCAGCTTGGGGCAGGGGGGCTACACCTTC
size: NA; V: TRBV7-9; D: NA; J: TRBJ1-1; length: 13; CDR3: CASSLAPGTEAFF; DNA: TGTGCCAGCAGCTTAGCCCCCGGCACTGAAGCTTTCTTT
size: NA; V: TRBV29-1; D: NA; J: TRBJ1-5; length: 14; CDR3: CSARLAGGNQPQHF; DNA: TGCAGCGCCAGGCTAGCGGGAGGAAATCAGCCCCAGCATTTT
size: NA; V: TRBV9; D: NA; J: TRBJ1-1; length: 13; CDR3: CASSGQGNTEAFF; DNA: TGTGCCAGCAGCGGGCAGGGGAACACTGAAGCTTTCTTT
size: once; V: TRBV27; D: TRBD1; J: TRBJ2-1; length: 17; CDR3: CASSPSPTGVSYNEQFF; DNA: TGTGCCAGCAGTCCTAGTCCGACAGGGGTTAGTTACAATGAGCAGTTCTTC
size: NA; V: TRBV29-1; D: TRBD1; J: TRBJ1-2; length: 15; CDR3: CSVEETTGGYYGYTF; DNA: TGCAGCGTTGAAGAGACGACAGGGGGCTACTATGGCTACACCTTC